This is a list of T cell receptor beta chains from one sample in a study of cytomegalovirus exposure and HLA in healthy donors. Using immunoSEQ multiplex PCR, the repertoire was profiled, and TCRdb retains in-frame clones only, with some absent. The sample holds 130,000 or so clones; about 80% are singletons and the top ten take 5% to 6%. Material for sequencing was PBMCs. These receptors were obtained from a man aged 25-40 years in good health and CMV-seronegative. The CDR3 runs from the conserved cysteine through the conserved F or W. Each record gives: clone size, J gene, V gene, CDR3 protein. For some rows the clone size is stated as once, few or many, or as a class when expanded; others skip it.

abundance: -
j_gene: TRBJ1-1
v_gene: TRBV30
CDR3aa: CAWRQKGTSMNTEAFF

abundance: -
j_gene: TRBJ2-1
v_gene: TRBV5-6
CDR3aa: CASSLGAYNEQFF

abundance: -
j_gene: TRBJ2-7
v_gene: TRBV4-2
CDR3aa: CASSQDHFRDRDYEQYF

abundance: -
j_gene: TRBJ2-7
v_gene: TRBV27
CDR3aa: CASSLSAGYEQYF

abundance: once
j_gene: TRBJ2-7
v_gene: TRBV7-2
CDR3aa: CASSLAFDRGEQYF

abundance: -
j_gene: TRBJ1-2
v_gene: TRBV28
CDR3aa: CASSLHLANYGYTF

abundance: -
j_gene: TRBJ2-3
v_gene: TRBV2
CDR3aa: CASRDRAGLSTDTQYF

abundance: -
j_gene: TRBJ2-3
v_gene: TRBV7-2
CDR3aa: CASSLRIGTQYF

abundance: -
j_gene: TRBJ1-5
v_gene: TRBV28
CDR3aa: CAISAGAGGNQPQHF

abundance: once
j_gene: TRBJ2-5
v_gene: TRBV4-2
CDR3aa: CASSQGGEKETQYF

abundance: -
j_gene: TRBJ1-6
v_gene: TRBV30
CDR3aa: CAWSAQGAWGNSPLHF

abundance: -
j_gene: TRBJ1-2
v_gene: TRBV2
CDR3aa: CASSEGNSNYGYTF

abundance: -
j_gene: TRBJ2-6
v_gene: TRBV15
CDR3aa: CATSRGDSTGANVLTF

abundance: -
j_gene: TRBJ2-2
v_gene: TRBV2
CDR3aa: CASRGQGDAGELFF

abundance: few
j_gene: TRBJ2-2
v_gene: TRBV11-2
CDR3aa: CASSFKNSGSRAGELFF

abundance: -
j_gene: TRBJ2-3
v_gene: TRBV9
CDR3aa: CASSLTHDTQYF

abundance: few
j_gene: TRBJ1-2
v_gene: TRBV9
CDR3aa: CASSAQGFGYTF

abundance: once
j_gene: TRBJ2-7
v_gene: TRBV6-6
CDR3aa: CASSVRGSGNEQYF

abundance: -
j_gene: TRBJ2-6
v_gene: TRBV5-4
CDR3aa: CASSLQYSGANVLTF

abundance: -
j_gene: TRBJ1-5
v_gene: TRBV25-1
CDR3aa: CASRGQNNQPQHF

abundance: -
j_gene: TRBJ1-2
v_gene: TRBV2
CDR3aa: CASVGLTGTYGYTF

abundance: -
j_gene: TRBJ2-3
v_gene: TRBV5-1
CDR3aa: CASSLIAGGGDTQYF

abundance: -
j_gene: TRBJ2-7
v_gene: TRBV5-8
CDR3aa: CASSLGQVQSGQYF

abundance: -
j_gene: TRBJ1-2
v_gene: TRBV11-1
CDR3aa: CASSLDRGGDGYTF

abundance: -
j_gene: TRBJ1-2
v_gene: TRBV27
CDR3aa: CASSLSHIDGYTF

abundance: -
j_gene: TRBJ2-7
v_gene: TRBV5-4
CDR3aa: CASSRGTERYEQYF

abundance: -
j_gene: TRBJ2-3
v_gene: TRBV28
CDR3aa: CASSLGGRTTDTQYF

abundance: -
j_gene: TRBJ1-2
v_gene: TRBV27
CDR3aa: CASSTLNGGYTF

abundance: -
j_gene: TRBJ1-1
v_gene: TRBV4-1
CDR3aa: CASSQGQGVSTEAFF

abundance: -
j_gene: TRBJ1-4
v_gene: TRBV5-1
CDR3aa: CASSYGTGNEKLFF

abundance: -
j_gene: TRBJ2-2
v_gene: TRBV7-9
CDR3aa: CASSLATGTGVTGELFF

abundance: -
j_gene: TRBJ2-1
v_gene: TRBV19
CDR3aa: CASSIGAPTYNEQFF

abundance: -
j_gene: TRBJ2-3
v_gene: TRBV4-1
CDR3aa: CASSSFPQGGKDTQYF

abundance: -
j_gene: TRBJ2-1
v_gene: TRBV10-1
CDR3aa: CASSVGLYNEQFF

abundance: -
j_gene: TRBJ2-2
v_gene: TRBV15
CDR3aa: CATSVWIAGTGELFF

abundance: -
j_gene: TRBJ1-6
v_gene: TRBV11-2
CDR3aa: CASSLAPISPLHF

abundance: few
j_gene: TRBJ1-2
v_gene: TRBV4-3
CDR3aa: CASSQDRGTYYGYTF

abundance: once
j_gene: TRBJ1-5
v_gene: TRBV5-8
CDR3aa: CASSSQGDQPQHF

abundance: -
j_gene: TRBJ1-5
v_gene: TRBV7-9
CDR3aa: CASSFGTGDEPQHF

abundance: -
j_gene: TRBJ2-1
v_gene: TRBV5-4
CDR3aa: CASSSGTSGGSYNEQFF

abundance: -
j_gene: TRBJ2-6
v_gene: TRBV29-1
CDR3aa: CSVELVQSRQRSSGANVLTF

abundance: -
j_gene: TRBJ2-5
v_gene: TRBV9
CDR3aa: CASSVAPSGGQETQYF

abundance: -
j_gene: TRBJ2-1
v_gene: TRBV2
CDR3aa: CASRVGGAEGTEQFF

abundance: -
j_gene: TRBJ2-3
v_gene: TRBV4-2
CDR3aa: CASSQEWGGPSWGDTQYF

abundance: -
j_gene: TRBJ2-5
v_gene: TRBV4-3
CDR3aa: CASSPLAGETQETQYF

abundance: few
j_gene: TRBJ1-2
v_gene: TRBV7-9
CDR3aa: CASTPEGTARRGYTF

abundance: -
j_gene: TRBJ1-5
v_gene: TRBV7-9
CDR3aa: CASSSTSLPQHF

abundance: -
j_gene: TRBJ1-1
v_gene: TRBV5-4
CDR3aa: CASSSRNTEAFF

abundance: few
j_gene: TRBJ1-5
v_gene: TRBV10-3
CDR3aa: CAISESAGQPQHF

abundance: few
j_gene: TRBJ2-1
v_gene: TRBV6-4
CDR3aa: CASSSGTDPNEQFF

abundance: -
j_gene: TRBJ2-3
v_gene: TRBV5-1
CDR3aa: CASSLGQGAADTQYF

abundance: -
j_gene: TRBJ2-1
v_gene: TRBV7-2
CDR3aa: CASSSAIRLAGQTRNEQFF

abundance: -
j_gene: TRBJ2-7
v_gene: TRBV10-3
CDR3aa: CAISSRTGSSYEQYF

abundance: -
j_gene: TRBJ1-6
v_gene: TRBV6-1
CDR3aa: CASSVQVAPLHF

abundance: few
j_gene: TRBJ2-3
v_gene: TRBV19
CDR3aa: CASSTSGRETDTQYF

abundance: -
j_gene: TRBJ1-4
v_gene: TRBV4-3
CDR3aa: CASSRQGFSNEKLFF

abundance: once
j_gene: TRBJ2-5
v_gene: TRBV9
CDR3aa: CASSVSGTGLQETQYF